These 19 T cell receptor beta chains originate from one sample sequenced in a study of CD8 T cells in ankylosing spondylitis. TCRdb processed the 5' RACE reads anew with MiXCR; each CDR3 protein has one entry. The table shows 700,000 to 1,000,000 distinct CDR3 sequences, with 10% to 15% occurring only once. Study observations and caveats: Made up of about eight highly homologous variants, a TCR beta motif appeared characteristic of ankylosing spondylitis blood.

For these receptors, no antigen is known. The sequenced sample consisted of blood, either unsorted or a sorted T cell fraction (not recorded which). The receptors derive from a male donor with ankylosing spondylitis.

The rearrangement uses TRBV7-2 and TRBJ2-1, with 13 bases matching TRBD2. Looked up from germline, CDR1 is SGHTA and CDR2 is FQGNSA. The CDR3 extends over 15 amino acids. V shed 5 bases, J shed 8 bases, and the junction held 6 bases outside the gene matches. Here the CDR3 reads CASSETSGRIDEQFF. The CDR3 nucleotides are TGTGCCAGCAGCGAGACTAGCGGGAGGATCGATGAGCAGTTCTTC.

This clonotype was observed at least ten times. The V call is TRBV5-1, the J call TRBJ2-1; possibly TRBD1 for D (5 bases). The CDR3 has 15 amino acids. The V end was cut by 0 bases, the J end by 4 bases, with 11 bases between. CDR1 is SGHRS and CDR2 is YFSETQ in the germline V gene. The CDR3 reads CASSLGQRPYNEQFF. Written as DNA, the CDR3 is TGCGCCAGCAGCTTGGGACAGCGACCATACAATGAGCAGTTCTTC.

This rearrangement joins TRBV5-1 to TRBJ1-1; the D is unclear. The CDR3 consists of 15 residues. The germline CDR1 and CDR2 sequences are SGHRS and YFSETQ. Deletions cut 4 bases from V and 1 base from J, with 14 bases between. In DNA form, the CDR3 reads TGCGCCAGCAGCCTCGGACTGATAAAGAACACTGAAGCTTTCTTT. This codes for CASSLGLIKNTEAFF.

This sequence joins TRBV4-1 and TRBJ1-4; 8 nucleotides agree with TRBD1. Trimming at V came to 3 bases and at J to 7 bases, leaving 10 bases not matched to a gene. The CDR3 extends over 16 amino acids. Germline CDR1 is MGHRA and CDR2 is YSYEKL. CDR3 in DNA: TGCGCCAGCAGCCAGTCAACCAGGGGGCTTGGTGAAAAACTGTTTTTT. Its translation is CASSQSTRGLGEKLFF.

This clonotype was detected only a few times. This chain connects TRBV15 to TRBJ2-1, with 8 bases aligning to TRBD2. The CDR3 totals 17 residues. The germline V gene has CDR1 LNHNV and CDR2 YYDKDF (reference sequence). J gave up 7 bases and V 1 base, and 12 bases lay outside the gene matches. Here the CDR3 reads CATSRARLAGSGNEQFF. CDR3 nucleotide sequence: TGTGCCACCAGCAGAGCTAGATTAGCGGGGTCGGGAAATGAGCAGTTCTTC.

The chain carries TRBV5-1 and TRBJ1-2; TRBD1 agrees at 7 bases. The V and J ends lost 1 base and 4 bases, in that order; junction bases with no gene match: 1. The CDR3 has 13 amino acids. Looked up from germline, CDR1 is SGHRS and CDR2 is YFSETQ. CDR3 DNA sequence: TGCGCCAGCAGCTTGTGGGACAGCTATGGCTACACCTTC. Protein: CASSLWDSYGYTF. Looking up the rest from reference TRBV5-1 and TRBJ1-2 gives the full variable domain: KAGVTQTPRYLIKTRGQQVTLSCSPISGHRSVSWYQQTPGQGLQFLFEYFSETQRNKGNFPGRFSGRQFSNSRSEMNVSTLELGDSALYLCASSLWDSYGYTFGSGTRLTVV.

The V gene is TRBV7-9, the J gene TRBJ2-1, with 8 nucleotides matching TRBD1. The CDR3 totals 14 residues. V dropped 1 base and J dropped 9; count of bases not matched to a gene: 5. Looked up from germline, CDR1 is SEHNR and CDR2 is FQNEAQ (reference sequence). The CDR3 coding sequence is TGTGCCAGCAGCTTAGGGACAGGGCGAACTGAGCAGTTCTTC. Amino acid sequence: CASSLGTGRTEQFF.

The table lists this clonotype with a few counts. The chain joins TRBV18 to TRBJ2-1, with 8 bases fitting TRBD1. This CDR3 region has 14 residues. V lost 5 bases and J lost 8; bases outside the gene matches: 8. Germline assignment: CDR1 KGHSH and CDR2 LQKENI. The CDR3 sequence is CASSTRDRRHEQFF. In DNA form, the CDR3 reads TGTGCCAGCTCAACCAGGGACAGGCGCCATGAGCAGTTCTTC.

The chain links TRBV20-1 to TRBJ1-1; D gene unclear. Germline V lookup: CDR1 DFQATT, CDR2 SNEGSKA (reference sequence). Trimming stripped 1 base from V and 5 bases from J, with 11 bases between. CDR3 length: 13 amino acids. The CDR3 DNA is TGCAGTGCTAGAGCTCCCCCGGGGACTGAAGCTTTCTTT. It yields the protein CSARAPPGTEAFF.

The chain employs TRBV7-2 and TRBJ2-2; D remains ambiguous. V lost 0 bases and J lost 3, with 8 bases in between. The CDR3 consists of 15 residues. Per germline, CDR1 SGHTA and CDR2 FQGNSA. CDR3 protein: CASSLALSDTGELFF. DNA for the CDR3: TGTGCCAGCAGCTTAGCTTTATCAGACACCGGGGAGCTGTTTTTT.

The rearrangement uses TRBV6-2 or TRBV6-3 and TRBJ1-6, with TRBD1 matching 7 bases. Germline V gene sequence: CDR1 MNHEY, CDR2 SVGEGT. This CDR3 contains 15 residues. V shed 2 bases and J 8 bases; nucleotides not matched to a gene: 6. This CDR3 is CASSYRGTEDSPLHF. The CDR3 DNA sequence: TGTGCCAGCAGTTACCGCGGGACAGAGGATTCACCCCTCCACTTT.

The chain links TRBV5-1 to TRBJ2-7; 11 nucleotides align to TRBD2. Germline CDR1 and CDR2: SGHRS and YFSETQ. Trimming took 4 bases from V and 0 from J; bases not matched to a gene: 3. The CDR3 totals 15 residues. CDR3 bases: TGCGCCAGCAGCCAGACTAGCGGGGCCTCCTACGAGCAGTACTTC. Residues: CASSQTSGASYEQYF.

The chain uses TRBV6-1 and TRBJ1-1, with 7 positions matching TRBD1. This CDR3 has 13 residues. Germline V gene lookup returns CDR1 MNHNS and CDR2 SASEGT. V dropped 6 bases and J dropped 4; count of bases not matched to a gene: 5. The CDR3 protein is CASSRAGGTEAFF. In DNA, the CDR3 is TGTGCCAGCAGCCGCGCAGGGGGCACTGAAGCTTTCTTT.

There are a few counts of this clonotype. V is TRBV27 and J is TRBJ2-1; 10 nucleotides align to TRBD2. The CDR3 covers 15 residues. The ends lost 5 bases at V and 7 bases at J; junction bases unmatched: 8. From germline, CDR1 is MNHEY and CDR2 SMNVEV (reference sequence). The CDR3 DNA sequence: TGTGCCAGCAGTCCAGCGGGAGGGCCCTCGAATGAGCAGTTCTTC. Residues: CASSPAGGPSNEQFF.

This sequence joins TRBV5-1 and TRBJ1-1, with D perhaps matching TRBD1 (6 bases). V gave up 0 bases and J gave up 5 bases, with 11 bases separating them. Per the germline V gene, CDR1 is SGHRS and CDR2 is YFSETQ. The CDR3 is 14 amino acids. The CDR3 nucleotides are TGCGCCAGCAGCTTGGAGGACAGTAGGACTGAAGCTTTCTTT. Translation gives CASSLEDSRTEAFF. Full variable domain (outside the CDR3, taken from reference TRBV5-1 and TRBJ1-1): KAGVTQTPRYLIKTRGQQVTLSCSPISGHRSVSWYQQTPGQGLQFLFEYFSETQRNKGNFPGRFSGRQFSNSRSEMNVSTLELGDSALYLCASSLEDSRTEAFFGQGTRLTVV.

This clonotype was picked up many times. This rearrangement joins TRBV27 to TRBJ1-5; unclear D gene. The CDR3 is 16 residues long. The germline V gene encodes CDR1 MNHEY and CDR2 SMNVEV (reference sequence). V lost 6 bases, J lost 5 bases, and 20 bases lay in between. The CDR3 region has the DNA TGTGCCAGCAGCCTGAGAGGGAGGCCGGTCGATCAGCCCCAGCATTTT. This codes for CASSLRGRPVDQPQHF.

The sample holds a few counts of this clonotype. The V call is TRBV6-2 or TRBV6-3, the J call TRBJ2-1, with D possibly matching TRBD2 (6 bases). The V gene lost 10 bases and the J gene lost 4 bases, with 23 bases spanning the gap. The CDR3 runs 16 residues. Germline V gene sequence: CDR1 MNHEY, CDR2 SVGEGT. CDR3 nucleotides: TGTGCCACTTGGGGCGGGATCGTGTCGGAATACAATGAGCAGTTCTTC. Translating gives CATWGGIVSEYNEQFF.

This clonotype has a count of ten or more. CDR3 amino acids: CSARGRRAKNIQYF. CDR3 nucleotide sequence: TGCAGTGCTAGAGGCAGGCGAGCCAAAAACATTCAGTACTTC. The chain is built from TRBV20-1 and TRBJ2-4, with unresolved D. Deletions cut 1 base from V and 0 bases from J, with 7 bases between. Germline lookup yields CDR1 DFQATT and CDR2 SNEGSKA (reference sequence). This CDR3 is built from 14 residues.

This clonotype was observed a handful of times. This chain links TRBV7-2 with TRBJ1-4; D gene uncertain. V dropped 5 bases and J dropped 6 bases, with 7 bases sitting between them. This CDR3 contains 12 residues. CDR1 is SGHTA, CDR2 FQGNSA, per germline. The CDR3 sequence is CASSADYEKLFF. Here the CDR3 DNA reads TGTGCCAGCAGCGCCGATTATGAAAAACTGTTTTTT. Using reference TRBV7-2 and TRBJ1-4 for the parts outside the CDR3, the full variable domain is GAGVSQSPSNKVTEKGKDVELRCDPISGHTALYWYRQSLGQGLEFLIYFQGNSAPDKSGLPSDRFSAERTGGSVSTLTIQRTQQEDSAVYLCASSADYEKLFFGSGTQLSVL.